This TCR beta chain came from a study of blood T cell repertoires in COVID-19. Across the whole study: Whether acute or convalescent, the COVID-19 samples came from the United States, Italy and Spain.

The authors' processing: Scientists estimated how many nucleated cells there were by amplifying reference gene primers. Clones were sequenced by immunoSEQ multiplex PCR, and TCRdb holds only the in-frame ones, with some missing. The V and J calls and clone size are taken from that table; D and trimming were inferred from the DNA. The sample has a few hundred thousand clones, around 89% seen once. This CDR3 region has 14 residues. The germline CDR1 and CDR2 sequences are MNHEY and SMNVEV (reference sequence). After removal of 2 bases from V and 6 bases from J, the junction contained 3 bases not matched to a gene.

The clonotype was recovered from a woman in her fifties or sixties with acute or convalescent COVID-19. This sequence joins TRBV27 and TRBJ2-1, with TRBD2 matching over 8 bases. Sequencing was carried out using peripheral blood. The CDR3 region is CASSLPGRGNEQFF. For the CDR3, the DNA is TGTGCCAGCAGTTTACCCGGGAGGGGCAATGAGCAGTTCTTC.